These 29 T cell receptor beta chains were all obtained from the same sample, sequenced in a study of blood T cell repertoires in COVID-19. Generated by immunoSEQ multiplex PCR, the TCRdb table keeps only in-frame clones and is missing some. The sample consists of 350,000 to 400,000 clones, approximately 86% of them appearing once. The sequencing sample was made of peripheral blood. Every receptor here comes from an older woman with COVID-19, enrolled during active disease.

This chain uses TRBV5-8 with TRBJ2-5; the D gene is possibly TRBD1 (6 bases). Looked up from germline, CDR1 is SGHTS and CDR2 is YDEGEE. The CDR3 runs 14 residues. Trimming took off 4 bases at V and 4 bases at J, with 14 bases between the two ends. This CDR3 reads CASSPNRAGETQYF. CDR3 DNA sequence: TGTGCCAGCAGCCCAAACAGGGCCGGAGAGACCCAGTACTTC.

V and J are TRBV12-5 and TRBJ2-7; D might be TRBD2 (7 bases). This CDR3 region has 17 residues. Germline CDR1 is LGHNT and CDR2 is FRNRAP. Deletions cut 3 bases from V and 5 bases from J, with 23 bases between. The CDR3 spells CASGFVSGGLEIHEQYF. DNA of the CDR3: TGTGCTAGTGGTTTTGTTTCGGGGGGCCTCGAGATCCACGAGCAGTACTTC. Looking up the rest from reference TRBV12-5 and TRBJ2-7 gives the full variable domain: DARVTQTPRHKVTEMGQEVTMRCQPILGHNTVFWYRQTMMQGLELLAYFRNRAPLDDSGMPKDRFSAEMPDATLATLKIQPSEPRDSAVYFCASGFVSGGLEIHEQYFGPGTRLTVT.

In DNA, the CDR3 is TGTGCCAGCAGCAGGGACAGTCGAGCTTTCTTT. Its translation is CASSRDSRAFF. The chain couples TRBV7-9 to TRBJ1-1, with 7 bases identical to TRBD1. The trim removed 5 bases at V and 10 bases at J, leaving 4 bases unmatched. CDR1 and CDR2 (germline): SEHNR, FQNEAQ (reference sequence). The CDR3 consists of 11 residues.

This sequence joins TRBV11-3 and TRBJ2-3, with 9 nucleotides matching TRBD1. CDR1 and CDR2 from the germline V gene are SGHNT and YENEEA. The CDR3 sequence is 15 residues long. V shed 5 bases, J shed 4 bases, and the junction held 7 bases outside the gene matches. The CDR3 DNA sequence: TGTGCCAGCAGCCTCCCGGGACAGGGTCCAGATACGCAGTATTTT. It yields the protein CASSLPGQGPDTQYF.

The J gene is TRBJ2-7, the V gene TRBV19; tentative D call: TRBD2 (6 bases). CDR1 and CDR2 (germline): LNHDA, SQIVND (reference sequence). CDR3 length: 12 amino acids. V lost 4 bases to trimming and J lost 6 bases, with 10 bases between them. The CDR3 nucleotides are TGTGCCAGTAGTAACCCCGGGGGCGAGCAGTACTTC. Translation gives CASSNPGGEQYF.

The rearrangement uses TRBV30 and TRBJ2-7; maybe TRBD2 (5 bases). Germline V gene sequence: CDR1 GTSNPN, CDR2 SVGIG (reference sequence). V lost 1 base to trimming and J lost 6 bases, with 10 bases between them. CDR3 size: 12 residues. DNA of the CDR3: TGTGCCTGGAGTGGGGCAGGAGGCGAGCAGTACTTC. It yields the protein CAWSGAGGEQYF. Complete variable domain (other parts from reference TRBV30 and TRBJ2-7): SQTIHQWPATLVQPVGSPLSLECTVEGTSNPNLYWYRQAAGRGLQLLFYSVGIGQISSEVPQNLSASRPQDRQFILSSKKLLLSDSGFYLCAWSGAGGEQYFGPGTRLTVT.

This rearrangement joins TRBV27 to TRBJ1-1; TRBD1 matches at 7 bases. CDR1 MNHEY and CDR2 SMNVEV come from the germline V gene (reference sequence). V dropped 4 bases and J dropped 1; count of bases not matched to a gene: 3. The CDR3 is 14 amino acids. CDR3 residues: CASSSHRGNTEAFF. The CDR3 DNA reads as TGTGCCAGCAGTTCCCACAGGGGGAACACTGAAGCTTTCTTT.

As concerns this clone: Different DNA sequences within this sample yield the same CDR3. The chain couples TRBV27 to TRBJ1-1, with D possibly TRBD1 on 6 matching bases. The germline V gene encodes CDR1 MNHEY and CDR2 SMNVEV (reference sequence). V was trimmed by 5 bases and J by 1 base, leaving 8 bases between them. CDR3 size: 13 residues. The CDR3 sequence is CASSLTGNTEAFF. In nucleotides, the CDR3 is TGTGCCAGCAGTCTGACAGGGAACACTGAAGCTTTCTTT.

This chain links TRBV18 with TRBJ1-4; D is possibly TRBD1 (6 bases). The germline V gene has CDR1 KGHSH and CDR2 LQKENI. V shed 1 base and J shed 4 bases, with 10 bases lying between them. The CDR3 spans 15 residues. This CDR3 is CASSPQQGYNEKLFF. The CDR3 nucleotides read TGTGCCAGCTCACCACAACAGGGTTATAATGAAAAACTGTTTTTT.

The CDR3: CASSLKGGHSTDTQYF. CDR3 coding DNA: TGTGCCAGCAGCTTAAAAGGAGGCCACAGCACAGATACGCAGTATTTT. This chain links TRBV7-2 with TRBJ2-3; a possible D gene is TRBD2 (5 bases). Per germline, CDR1 SGHTA and CDR2 FQGNSA. This CDR3 comprises 16 residues. V was cut by 2 bases and J by 0 bases, with 12 bases left in between.

Points on this clone: The sample holds other DNA sequences that translate to the same CDR3. The rearrangement joins TRBV7-2 to TRBJ2-5, with D possibly being TRBD2 (7 bases). This CDR3 is built from 13 residues. The germline V and J ends were trimmed by 8 bases and 4 bases, with 14 bases remaining between them. Germline-derived CDR1 and CDR2 are SGHTA and FQGNSA. The CDR3 loop reads CASSRGGAETQYF. Here the CDR3 DNA reads TGTGCCAGCTCAAGGGGGGGGGCAGAGACCCAGTACTTC. Supplemented by reference TRBV7-2 and TRBJ2-5, the full variable domain reads GAGVSQSPSNKVTEKGKDVELRCDPISGHTALYWYRQSLGQGLEFLIYFQGNSAPDKSGLPSDRFSAERTGGSVSTLTIQRTQQEDSAVYLCASSRGGAETQYFGPGTRLLVL.

This clone was observed once. This chain joins TRBV2 and TRBJ2-4, with 7 bases that match TRBD2. V lost 1 base and J lost 8; bases outside the gene matches: 8. Germline V lookup: CDR1 SNHLY, CDR2 FYNNEI. This CDR3 has 15 residues. CDR3 DNA: TGTGCCAGCAGTGAAGGGGGCGGGGGACCGGACATTCAGTACTTC. Its protein is CASSEGGGGPDIQYF. Using reference TRBV2 and TRBJ2-4 for the parts outside the CDR3, the full variable domain is EPEVTQTPSHQVTQMGQEVILRCVPISNHLYFYWYRQILGQKVEFLVSFYNNEISEKSEIFDDQFSVERPDGSNFTLKIRSTKLEDSAMYFCASSEGGGGPDIQYFGAGTRLSVL.

V usage is TRBV4-1 and J usage is TRBJ1-2, with D possibly matching TRBD1 (6 bases). The CDR3 has 13 amino acids. V lost 5 bases and J 5 bases, leaving 12 bases between the germline ends. CDR1 is MGHRA, CDR2 YSYEKL, per germline. CDR3 amino acids: CASSSSGQYGYTF. As DNA, the CDR3 is TGCGCCAGCAGCTCCTCAGGACAGTATGGCTACACCTTC.

The rearrangement joins TRBV6-5 to TRBJ1-2, with TRBD1 matching over 9 bases. Germline CDR1 reads MNHEY; CDR2 reads SVGAGI. The CDR3 sequence is 12 residues long. V dropped 9 bases and J dropped 6; count of bases not matched to a gene: 5. This CDR3 reads CARRDRVDGYTF. CDR3 bases: TGTGCCAGACGGGACAGGGTGGATGGCTACACCTTC.

This rearrangement joins TRBV19 to TRBJ2-1; TRBD2 matches at 10 bases. Looked up from germline, CDR1 is LNHDA and CDR2 is SQIVND (reference sequence). CDR3 length: 17 residues. The J segment lost 6 bases and the V segment lost 3 bases, leaving 11 bases of the junction unmatched. CDR3 DNA sequence: TGTGCCAGTAGTATCTCCTTTCGGCTAGCGGGGGCCAATGAGCAGTTCTTC. The encoded protein is CASSISFRLAGANEQFF.

J is TRBJ1-3 and V is TRBV2, with D tentatively TRBD1 (5 bases). CDR3 length: 11 amino acids. Trimming stripped 4 bases from V and 9 bases from J, with 7 bases between. The V gene's germline CDR1 is SNHLY and CDR2 FYNNEI. The CDR3 DNA sequence: TGTGCCAGCAGTGCGGGGGGCACCATATATTTT. It specifies CASSAGGTIYF.

This clone came up a few times. The V gene is TRBV28, the J gene TRBJ1-6, with 10 bases matching TRBD1. CDR3 length: 14 amino acids. Germline CDR1 reads MDHEN; CDR2 reads SYDVKM. V lost 8 bases to trimming and J lost 10 bases; unmatched junction nucleotides: 8. CDR3 sequence: CASSSGQGGSPLHF. The CDR3 nucleotides are TGTGCCAGCTCCTCCGGACAGGGGGGATCACCCCTCCACTTT.

This chain links TRBV19 with TRBJ2-7, with D unresolved. V gave up 6 bases and J gave up 1 base, with 10 bases separating them. The CDR3 runs 13 residues. Germline V gene sequence: CDR1 LNHDA, CDR2 SQIVND (reference sequence). This CDR3 is CASRDSLSYEQYF. The CDR3, as DNA: TGTGCCAGTAGAGACTCATTATCCTACGAGCAGTACTTC.

The V and J genes are TRBV5-1 and TRBJ2-5; no clear D. Germline loops: CDR1 SGHRS, CDR2 YFSETQ. The CDR3 contains 13 residues. Trimming removed 4 bases from V and 1 base from J, with 8 bases in between. In DNA form, the CDR3 reads TGCGCCAGCAGCACATTCCCCCAAGAGACCCAGTACTTC. It is translated as CASSTFPQETQYF.

The genes are TRBV6-6 and TRBJ1-4, with 9 nucleotides matching TRBD1. V was clipped by 8 bases and J by 6 bases; unmatched bases: 4. This CDR3 contains 13 residues. Germline loops: CDR1 MNHNY, CDR2 SVGAGI (reference sequence). CDR3 protein: CASVRDRDEKLFF. CDR3 nucleotides: TGTGCCAGCGTTAGGGACAGGGATGAAAAACTGTTTTTT.

The rearrangement joins TRBV2 to TRBJ2-4; 8 bases fit TRBD2. V was pared by 6 bases and J by 1 base, with 20 bases of the junction left unmatched. In germline, CDR1 is SNHLY, CDR2 FYNNEI. The length of the CDR3 is 20 residues. CDR3 DNA sequence: TGTGCCAGCAGCTACCCGGGAGGTAGCGGGGCCGACTCCGCCAAAAACATTCAGTACTTC. Protein: CASSYPGGSGADSAKNIQYF.

CDR3 coding DNA: TGCGCCAGCAGCAAAGGACGGTGGGCACTAGCCGGAGTCGGGGAGCTGTTTTTT. It encodes CASSKGRWALAGVGELFF. The rearrangement links TRBV4-3 to TRBJ2-2; D perhaps matches TRBD2 (6 bases). V was pared by 5 bases and J by 7 bases, with 26 bases between. This CDR3 spans 18 amino acids. Germline-derived CDR1 and CDR2 are LGHNA and YSLEER.

This chain joins TRBV6-5 and TRBJ1-2; D gene unclear. There are 15 residues in the CDR3. CDR1 is MNHEY and CDR2 is SVGAGI in the germline V gene. V was shortened by 3 bases and J by 0 bases, with 11 bases between the two germline ends. The CDR3 DNA sequence: TGTGCCAGCAGTTATAACGCCGACTCTAACTATGGCTACACCTTC. This gives the protein CASSYNADSNYGYTF.

The chain joins TRBV11-3 to TRBJ2-1; 12 nucleotides line up with TRBD2. The ends lost 5 bases at V and 5 bases at J; junction bases unmatched: 7. CDR3 length: 16 residues. Germline loops: CDR1 SGHNT, CDR2 YENEEA. CDR3 protein: CASSLLAGGIHNEQFF. DNA of the CDR3: TGTGCCAGCAGCCTTCTAGCGGGGGGGATCCACAATGAGCAGTTCTTC.

The CDR3 nucleotides read TGTGCCAGCATGGCGCCGGCGGGGAACACTGAAGCTTTCTTT. Amino acids: CASMAPAGNTEAFF. The rearrangement joins TRBV7-9 to TRBJ1-1; D is uncertain. V lost 7 bases and J lost 1, with 13 bases in between. Per germline, CDR1 SEHNR and CDR2 FQNEAQ (reference sequence). The CDR3 is made up of 14 amino acids.

This rearrangement joins TRBV18 to TRBJ1-1; D ambiguous. The germline V and J ends were trimmed by 0 bases and 1 base, with 18 bases remaining between them. The CDR3 length is 18 residues. CDR1 KGHSH and CDR2 LQKENI come from the germline V gene. The CDR3 protein is CASSPPFLFRLKNTEAFF. In DNA, the CDR3 is TGTGCCAGCTCACCACCGTTTCTGTTCAGACTGAAGAACACTGAAGCTTTCTTT.

V is TRBV6-5 and J is TRBJ1-6; D remains unclear. CDR3 size: 16 residues. Deletions cut 0 bases from V and 6 bases from J, with 12 bases between. CDR1 and CDR2 from the germline V gene are MNHEY and SVGAGI. CDR3 amino acids: CASSYSAPWLNSPLHF. The CDR3 DNA reads TGTGCCAGCAGTTACTCGGCCCCGTGGCTTAATTCACCCCTCCACTTT.

This chain joins TRBV27 and TRBJ2-3, with D hard to call. The CDR3 totals 13 residues. With 4 bases removed from V and 4 bases from J, the gap between germline ends came to 9 bases. CDR1 and CDR2 (germline): MNHEY, SMNVEV (reference sequence). The CDR3 reads CASSYPAADTQYF. In DNA form, the CDR3 reads TGTGCCAGCAGTTACCCCGCGGCAGATACGCAGTATTTT.

The rearrangement links TRBV27 to TRBJ2-7, with a possible D match to TRBD2 (7 bases). Germline V gene lookup returns CDR1 MNHEY and CDR2 SMNVEV (reference sequence). The CDR3 is made up of 14 amino acids. V lost 5 bases and J 2 bases, leaving 13 bases between the germline ends. The DNA for the CDR3 is TGTGCCAGCAGTCGCGGGGGCTGGGCCTACGAGCAGTACTTC. This sequence encodes CASSRGGWAYEQYF.